The sequence of this T cell receptor beta chain was determined in a study of cytotoxic CD8 clonotypes in ibrutinib-treated CLL. This CDR3 is built from 15 residues. The V gene lost 6 bases and the J gene lost 0 bases, with 12 bases spanning the gap. Per germline, CDR1 SGHTA and CDR2 FQGNSA. The table came from immunoSEQ multiplex PCR; TCRdb's copy has only in-frame clones and leaves some out. The data contain 150,000 or so clones, around 84% of them singletons. Study-wide results and caveats: Sustained-remission and progressing patients had different sampling times.

To note about this clone: Antigen specificity is unknown.

This chain uses TRBV7-2 with TRBJ1-3; D is possibly TRBD1 (6 bases). The source material was PBMCs, sampled after 12 months of ibrutinib treatment. The clonotype originates from a human donor with chronic lymphocytic leukemia. The CDR3 DNA reads TGTGCCAGCAGATCAGGACAGACCTCTGGAAACACCATATATTTT. Amino acid sequence: CASRSGQTSGNTIYF.